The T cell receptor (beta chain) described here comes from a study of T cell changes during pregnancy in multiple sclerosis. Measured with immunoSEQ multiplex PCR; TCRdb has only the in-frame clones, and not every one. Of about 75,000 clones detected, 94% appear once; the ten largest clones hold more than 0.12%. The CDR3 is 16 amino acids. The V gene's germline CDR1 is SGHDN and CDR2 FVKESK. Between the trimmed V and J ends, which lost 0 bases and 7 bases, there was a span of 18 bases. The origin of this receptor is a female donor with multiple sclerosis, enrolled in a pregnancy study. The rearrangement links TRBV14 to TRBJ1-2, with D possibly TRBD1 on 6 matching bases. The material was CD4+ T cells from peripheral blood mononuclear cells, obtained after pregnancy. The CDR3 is CASSQDELSRGLGYTF. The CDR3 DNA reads TGTGCCAGCAGCCAAGATGAACTAAGCAGGGGCCTTGGCTACACCTTC.